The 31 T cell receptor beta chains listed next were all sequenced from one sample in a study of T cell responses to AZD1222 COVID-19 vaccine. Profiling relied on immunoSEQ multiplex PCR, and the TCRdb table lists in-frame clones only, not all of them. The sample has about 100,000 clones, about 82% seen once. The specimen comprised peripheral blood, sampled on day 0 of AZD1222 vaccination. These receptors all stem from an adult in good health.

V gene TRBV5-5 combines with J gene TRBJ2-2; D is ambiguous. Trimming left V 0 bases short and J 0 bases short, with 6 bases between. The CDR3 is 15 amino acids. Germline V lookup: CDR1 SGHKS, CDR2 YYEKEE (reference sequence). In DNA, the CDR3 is TGTGCCAGCAGCTTGGGGCAGCCGAACACCGGGGAGCTGTTTTTT. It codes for CASSLGQPNTGELFF.

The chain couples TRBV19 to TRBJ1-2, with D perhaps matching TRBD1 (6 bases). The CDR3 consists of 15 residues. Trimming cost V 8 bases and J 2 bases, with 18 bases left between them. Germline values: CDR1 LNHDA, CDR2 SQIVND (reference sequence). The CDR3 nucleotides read TGTGCCAGTCGCGGTGGGGGGGCAAGGAACTATGGCTACACCTTC. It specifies CASRGGGARNYGYTF. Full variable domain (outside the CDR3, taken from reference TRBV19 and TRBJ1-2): DGGITQSPKYLFRKEGQNVTLSCEQNLNHDAMYWYRQDPGQGLRLIYYSQIVNDFQKGDIAEGYSVSREKKESFPLTVTSAQKNPTAFYLCASRGGGARNYGYTFGSGTRLTVV.

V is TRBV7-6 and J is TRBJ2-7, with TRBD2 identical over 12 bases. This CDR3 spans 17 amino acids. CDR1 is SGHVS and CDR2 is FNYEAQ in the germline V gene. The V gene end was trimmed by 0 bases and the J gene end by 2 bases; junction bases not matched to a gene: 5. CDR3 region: CASSLASSSGRAYEQYF. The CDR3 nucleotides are TGTGCCAGCAGCTTAGCCTCCTCTAGCGGGAGGGCCTACGAGCAGTACTTC.

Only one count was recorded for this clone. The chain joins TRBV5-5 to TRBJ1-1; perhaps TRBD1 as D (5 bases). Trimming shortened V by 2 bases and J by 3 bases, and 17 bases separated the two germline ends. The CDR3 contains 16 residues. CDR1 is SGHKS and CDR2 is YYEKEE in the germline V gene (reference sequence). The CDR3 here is CASSLTAGVGDTEAFF. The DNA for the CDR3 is TGTGCCAGCAGCTTAACGGCGGGGGTTGGGGACACTGAAGCTTTCTTT.

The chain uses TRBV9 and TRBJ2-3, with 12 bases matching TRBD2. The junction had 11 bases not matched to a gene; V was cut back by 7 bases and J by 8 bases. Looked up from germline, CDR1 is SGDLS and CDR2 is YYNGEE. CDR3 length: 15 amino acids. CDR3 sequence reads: CASGTGLAGQGTQYF. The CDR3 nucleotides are TGTGCCAGCGGTACGGGACTAGCGGGTCAGGGTACGCAGTATTTT.

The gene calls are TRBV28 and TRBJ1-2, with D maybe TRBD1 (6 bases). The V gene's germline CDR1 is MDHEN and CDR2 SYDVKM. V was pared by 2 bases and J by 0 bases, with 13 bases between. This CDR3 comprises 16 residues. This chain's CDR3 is CASSLIRGGANYGYTF. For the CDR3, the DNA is TGTGCCAGCAGTTTAATAAGGGGGGGTGCTAACTATGGCTACACCTTC.

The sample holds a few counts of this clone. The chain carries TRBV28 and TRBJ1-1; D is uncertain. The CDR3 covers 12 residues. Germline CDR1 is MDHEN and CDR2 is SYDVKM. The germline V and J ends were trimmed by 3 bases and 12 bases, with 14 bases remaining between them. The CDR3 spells CASSFFSGWTFF. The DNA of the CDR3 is TGTGCCAGCAGTTTCTTCTCTGGTTGGACTTTCTTT.

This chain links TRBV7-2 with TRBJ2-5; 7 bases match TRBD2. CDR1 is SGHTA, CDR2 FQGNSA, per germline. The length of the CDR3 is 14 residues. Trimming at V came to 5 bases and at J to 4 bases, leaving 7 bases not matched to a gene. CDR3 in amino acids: CASSQSSGSETQYF. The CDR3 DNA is TGTGCCAGCAGCCAAAGTAGCGGGTCAGAGACCCAGTACTTC.

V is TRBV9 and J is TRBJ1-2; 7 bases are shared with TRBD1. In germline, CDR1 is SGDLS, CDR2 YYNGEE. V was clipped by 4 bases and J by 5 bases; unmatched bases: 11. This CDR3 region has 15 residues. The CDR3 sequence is CASSPLQGTTYGYTF. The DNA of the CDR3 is TGTGCCAGCAGCCCGCTACAGGGGACAACATATGGCTACACCTTC.

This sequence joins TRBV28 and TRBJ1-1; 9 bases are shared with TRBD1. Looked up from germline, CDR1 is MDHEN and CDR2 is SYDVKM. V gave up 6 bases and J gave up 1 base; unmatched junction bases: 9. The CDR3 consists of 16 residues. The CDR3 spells CASREAGTGTNTEAFF. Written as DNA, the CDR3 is TGTGCCAGCAGGGAAGCCGGGACAGGGACGAACACTGAAGCTTTCTTT.

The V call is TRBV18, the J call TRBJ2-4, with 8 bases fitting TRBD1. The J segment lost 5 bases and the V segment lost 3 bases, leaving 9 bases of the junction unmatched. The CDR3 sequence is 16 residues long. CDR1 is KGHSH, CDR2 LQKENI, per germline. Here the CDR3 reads CASSPKTGDEENIQYF. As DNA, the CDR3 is TGTGCCAGCTCACCTAAGACAGGGGACGAAGAAAACATTCAGTACTTC.

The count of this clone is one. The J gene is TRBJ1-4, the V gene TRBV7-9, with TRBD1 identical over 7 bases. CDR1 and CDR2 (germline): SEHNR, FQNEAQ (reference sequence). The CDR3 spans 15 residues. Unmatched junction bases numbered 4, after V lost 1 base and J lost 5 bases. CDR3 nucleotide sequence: TGTGCCAGCAGCTTAGTTGGGGACAGAAATGAAAAACTGTTTTTT. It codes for CASSLVGDRNEKLFF.

The CDR3 nucleotides read TGTGCCAGCAGCTTTGGAGACACCTCCTACGAGCAGTACTTC. Protein product: CASSFGDTSYEQYF. The rearrangement links TRBV11-2 to TRBJ2-7; D is undetermined. There are 14 residues in the CDR3. The ends were cut back, 3 bases at V and 0 bases at J, with 9 bases in the middle. Germline CDR1 and CDR2: SGHAT and FQNNGV.

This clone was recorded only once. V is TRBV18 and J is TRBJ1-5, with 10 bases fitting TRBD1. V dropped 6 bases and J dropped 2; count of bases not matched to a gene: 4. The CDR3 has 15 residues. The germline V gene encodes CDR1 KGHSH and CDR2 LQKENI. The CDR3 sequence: CASSPGTGGNQPQHF. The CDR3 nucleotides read TGTGCCAGCTCCCCCGGGACAGGGGGCAATCAGCCCCAGCATTTT.

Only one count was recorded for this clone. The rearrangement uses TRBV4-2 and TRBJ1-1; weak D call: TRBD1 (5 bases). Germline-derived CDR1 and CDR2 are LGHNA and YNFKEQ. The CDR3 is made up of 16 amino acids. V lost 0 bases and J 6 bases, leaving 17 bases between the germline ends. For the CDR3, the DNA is TGTGCCAGCAGCCAAGATTTGGGGGGACCTAAACCTGAAGCTTTCTTT. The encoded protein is CASSQDLGGPKPEAFF.

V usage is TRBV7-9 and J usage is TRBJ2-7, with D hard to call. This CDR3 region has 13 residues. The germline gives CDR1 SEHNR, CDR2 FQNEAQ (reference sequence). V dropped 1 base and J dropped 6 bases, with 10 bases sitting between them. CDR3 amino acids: CASSLEGPAEQYF. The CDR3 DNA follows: TGTGCCAGCAGCTTAGAGGGCCCGGCCGAGCAGTACTTC.

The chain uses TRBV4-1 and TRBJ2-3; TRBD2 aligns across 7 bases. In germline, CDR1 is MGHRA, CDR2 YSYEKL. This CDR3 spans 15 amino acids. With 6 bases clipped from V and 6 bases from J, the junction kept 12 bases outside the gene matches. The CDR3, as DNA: TGCGCCAGCAGGCCTAGCGGTCCGAGGATCGATACGCAGTATTTT. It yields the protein CASRPSGPRIDTQYF.

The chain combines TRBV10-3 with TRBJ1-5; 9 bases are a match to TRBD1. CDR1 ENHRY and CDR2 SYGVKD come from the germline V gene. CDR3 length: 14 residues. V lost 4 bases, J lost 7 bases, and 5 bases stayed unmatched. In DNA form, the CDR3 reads TGTGCCATCAGTGGACAGGGGGTTAACCAGCCCCAGCATTTT. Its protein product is CAISGQGVNQPQHF.

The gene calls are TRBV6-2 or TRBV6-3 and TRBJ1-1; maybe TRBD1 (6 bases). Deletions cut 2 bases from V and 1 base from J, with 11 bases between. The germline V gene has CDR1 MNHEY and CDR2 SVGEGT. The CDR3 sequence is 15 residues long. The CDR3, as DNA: TGTGCCAGCAGTTACGGGGGGGCTGAGAACACTGAAGCTTTCTTT. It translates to CASSYGGAENTEAFF.

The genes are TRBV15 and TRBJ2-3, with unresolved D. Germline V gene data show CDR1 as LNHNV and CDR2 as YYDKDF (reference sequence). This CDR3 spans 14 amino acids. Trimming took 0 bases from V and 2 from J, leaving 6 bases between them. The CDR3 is CATSREGFTDTQYF. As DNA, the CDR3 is TGTGCCACCAGCAGAGAGGGCTTCACAGATACGCAGTATTTT.

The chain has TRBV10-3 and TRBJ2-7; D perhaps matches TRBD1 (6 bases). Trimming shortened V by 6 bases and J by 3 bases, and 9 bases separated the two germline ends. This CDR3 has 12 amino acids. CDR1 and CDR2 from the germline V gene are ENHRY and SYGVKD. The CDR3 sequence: CAIRETGYEQYF. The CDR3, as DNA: TGTGCCATCAGAGAGACAGGCTACGAGCAGTACTTC.

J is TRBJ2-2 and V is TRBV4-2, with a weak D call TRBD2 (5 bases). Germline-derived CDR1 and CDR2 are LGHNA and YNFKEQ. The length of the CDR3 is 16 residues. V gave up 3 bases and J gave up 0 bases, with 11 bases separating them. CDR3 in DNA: TGTGCCAGCAGCCACGAGAGGCGGGCGAACACCGGGGAGCTGTTTTTT. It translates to CASSHERRANTGELFF.

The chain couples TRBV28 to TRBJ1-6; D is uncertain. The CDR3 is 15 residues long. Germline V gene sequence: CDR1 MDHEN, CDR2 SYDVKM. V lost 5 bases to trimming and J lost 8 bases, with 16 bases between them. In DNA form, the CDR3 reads TGTGCCAGCAGTCCCCGGACTCTCAGCGATTCACCCCTCCACTTT. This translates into CASSPRTLSDSPLHF.

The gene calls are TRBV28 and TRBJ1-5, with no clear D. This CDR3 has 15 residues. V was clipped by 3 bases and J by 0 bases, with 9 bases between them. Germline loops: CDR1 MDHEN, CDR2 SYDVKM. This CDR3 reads CASSFRRDSNQPQHF. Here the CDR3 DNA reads TGTGCCAGCAGTTTTCGGCGGGATAGCAATCAGCCCCAGCATTTT.

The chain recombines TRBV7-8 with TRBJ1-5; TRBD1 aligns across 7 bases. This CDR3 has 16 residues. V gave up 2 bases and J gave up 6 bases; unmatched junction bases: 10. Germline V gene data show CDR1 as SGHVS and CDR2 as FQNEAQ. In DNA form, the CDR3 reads TGTGCCAGCAGCTTAAATGCCTATGGGGACAGTCAGCCCCAGCATTTT. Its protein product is CASSLNAYGDSQPQHF.

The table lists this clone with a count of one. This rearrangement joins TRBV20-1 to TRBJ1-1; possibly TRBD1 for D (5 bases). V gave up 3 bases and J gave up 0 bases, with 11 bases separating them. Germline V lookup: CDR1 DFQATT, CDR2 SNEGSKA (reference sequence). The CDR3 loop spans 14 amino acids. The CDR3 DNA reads TGCAGTGCTAGTCGGGGACGAGTGAACACTGAAGCTTTCTTT. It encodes CSASRGRVNTEAFF.

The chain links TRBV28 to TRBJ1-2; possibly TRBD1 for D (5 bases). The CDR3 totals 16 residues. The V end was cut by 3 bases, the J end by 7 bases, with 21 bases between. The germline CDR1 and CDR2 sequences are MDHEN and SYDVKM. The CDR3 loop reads CASSLMIVGAGTGYTF. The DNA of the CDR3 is TGTGCCAGCAGTTTGATGATCGTAGGAGCCGGGACTGGCTACACCTTC.

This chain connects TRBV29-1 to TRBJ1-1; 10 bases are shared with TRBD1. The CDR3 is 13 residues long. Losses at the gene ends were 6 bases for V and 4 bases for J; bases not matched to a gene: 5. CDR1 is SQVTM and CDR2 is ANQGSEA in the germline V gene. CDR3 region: CSVDRGVSTEAFF. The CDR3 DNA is TGCAGCGTGGACAGGGGGGTGAGCACTGAAGCTTTCTTT.

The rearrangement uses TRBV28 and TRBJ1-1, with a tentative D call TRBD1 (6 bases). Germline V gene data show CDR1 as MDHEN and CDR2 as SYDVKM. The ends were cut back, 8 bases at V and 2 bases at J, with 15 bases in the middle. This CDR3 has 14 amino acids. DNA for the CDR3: TGTGCCAGCGGGATGACACAGGGAAACACTGAAGCTTTCTTT. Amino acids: CASGMTQGNTEAFF. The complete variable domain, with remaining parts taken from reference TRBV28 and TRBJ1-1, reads DVKVTQSSRYLVKRTGEKVFLECVQDMDHENMFWYRQDPGLGLRLIYFSYDVKMKEKGDIPEGYSVSREKKERFSLILESASTNQTSMYLCASGMTQGNTEAFFGQGTRLTVV.

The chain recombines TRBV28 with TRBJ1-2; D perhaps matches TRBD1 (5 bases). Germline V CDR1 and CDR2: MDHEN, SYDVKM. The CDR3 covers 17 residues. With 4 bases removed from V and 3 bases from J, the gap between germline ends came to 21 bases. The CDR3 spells CASSSEGRVVHHYGYTF. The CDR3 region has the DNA TGTGCCAGCAGTTCCGAGGGCAGGGTGGTTCACCACTATGGCTACACCTTC.

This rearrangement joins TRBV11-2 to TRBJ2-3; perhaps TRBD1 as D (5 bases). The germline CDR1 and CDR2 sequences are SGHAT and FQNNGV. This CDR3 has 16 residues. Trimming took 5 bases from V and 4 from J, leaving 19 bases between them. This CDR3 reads CASSPQGYSVSDTQYF. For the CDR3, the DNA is TGTGCCAGCAGCCCTCAGGGTTATAGTGTCTCAGATACGCAGTATTTT.